Listed below are T cell receptor beta chains from one sample, sequenced in a study of blood T cell repertoires in COVID-19. Profiled with immunoSEQ multiplex PCR; TCRdb holds only in-frame clones, not every one. The table includes roughly 190,000 clones, 84% detected once. Source material: peripheral blood. These receptors originate from a woman in her sixties or seventies with COVID-19, enrolled during active disease. Both conserved end residues are part of each CDR3. Each record gives: V gene, clone size, D gene, J gene, CDR3 DNA, CDR3 protein. A D gene is named only where the DNA matches it firmly. Clone size is not always given. Where it is, it says once, few, many or a class for expanded clones.

v_gene: TRBV28
abundance: -
d_gene: -
j_gene: TRBJ1-2
CDR3nt: TGTGCCAGCAGTTTAGGACCTCGGGAGTACTATGGCTACACCTTC
CDR3aa: CASSLGPREYYGYTF

v_gene: TRBV9
abundance: few
d_gene: TRBD1
j_gene: TRBJ1-1
CDR3nt: TGTGCCAGCAGCGTGACTGGACAGGGGAACACTGAAGCTTTCTTT
CDR3aa: CASSVTGQGNTEAFF

v_gene: TRBV18
abundance: -
d_gene: TRBD2
j_gene: TRBJ2-4
CDR3nt: TGTGCCAGCTCACCGGGCGGGAGCGGGAACATTCAGTACTTC
CDR3aa: CASSPGGSGNIQYF

v_gene: TRBV4-1
abundance: once
d_gene: TRBD1
j_gene: TRBJ1-4
CDR3nt: TGCGCCAGCAGGGGGGACAGGCGGGAAAAACTGTTTTTT
CDR3aa: CASRGDRREKLFF

v_gene: TRBV28
abundance: -
d_gene: -
j_gene: TRBJ1-1
CDR3nt: TGTGCCAGCACCCCTGAGATTTTCACTGAAGCTTTCTTT
CDR3aa: CASTPEIFTEAFF

v_gene: TRBV7-7
abundance: few
d_gene: -
j_gene: TRBJ2-5
CDR3nt: TGTGCCAGCAGCCGGGACACAGGGCCCCAAGAGACCCAGTACTTC
CDR3aa: CASSRDTGPQETQYF

v_gene: TRBV5-1
abundance: -
d_gene: TRBD2
j_gene: TRBJ2-3
CDR3nt: TGCGCCAGCAGCGTCGGTAAAGGGACTATCACAGATACGCAGTATTTT
CDR3aa: CASSVGKGTITDTQYF

v_gene: TRBV7-9
abundance: -
d_gene: TRBD2
j_gene: TRBJ2-2
CDR3nt: TGTGCCAGCAGCTCACCATTAGCGGGAGGGCGTGGCACCGGGGAGCTGTTTTTT
CDR3aa: CASSSPLAGGRGTGELFF

v_gene: TRBV11-2
abundance: -
d_gene: -
j_gene: TRBJ1-1
CDR3nt: TGTGCCAGCAGCTTCATACTAGCGGGCCGGGAAACTGAAGCTTTCTTT
CDR3aa: CASSFILAGRETEAFF

v_gene: TRBV27
abundance: -
d_gene: TRBD1
j_gene: TRBJ1-5
CDR3nt: TGTGCCAGCAGTTTTGACAGGGGGGGCAATCAGCCCCAGCATTTT
CDR3aa: CASSFDRGGNQPQHF

v_gene: TRBV27
abundance: once
d_gene: TRBD1
j_gene: TRBJ1-1
CDR3nt: TGTGCCAGCAGAAGAGCCGGGACAGGATGGAGAACTGAAGCTTTCTTT
CDR3aa: CASRRAGTGWRTEAFF

v_gene: TRBV28
abundance: -
d_gene: -
j_gene: TRBJ1-2
CDR3nt: TGTGCCAGCAGTTTAAACAGGGTGAACTATGGCTACACCTTC
CDR3aa: CASSLNRVNYGYTF

v_gene: TRBV4-1
abundance: -
d_gene: TRBD1
j_gene: TRBJ2-7
CDR3nt: TGCGCCAGCAGCCAAGAATGGGGACAGGGCTACGAGCAGTACTTC
CDR3aa: CASSQEWGQGYEQYF

v_gene: TRBV19
abundance: -
d_gene: -
j_gene: TRBJ1-1
CDR3nt: TGTGCCAGTAGTGGATCAGGGTGGGGCACTGAAGCTTTCTTT
CDR3aa: CASSGSGWGTEAFF

v_gene: TRBV14
abundance: -
d_gene: -
j_gene: TRBJ1-1
CDR3nt: TGTGCCAGCAGCCAGTACAGGGCTAACACTGAAGCTTTCTTT
CDR3aa: CASSQYRANTEAFF

v_gene: TRBV11-2
abundance: -
d_gene: -
j_gene: TRBJ1-1
CDR3nt: TGTGCCAGCAGCAGGTCGGGAGGGGTCGGTAGGAACACTGAAGCTTTCTTT
CDR3aa: CASSRSGGVGRNTEAFF

v_gene: TRBV7-9
abundance: -
d_gene: -
j_gene: TRBJ1-5
CDR3nt: TGTGCCAGCAGCTTAGGGACAGCGGGCAATCAGCCCCAGCATTTT
CDR3aa: CASSLGTAGNQPQHF